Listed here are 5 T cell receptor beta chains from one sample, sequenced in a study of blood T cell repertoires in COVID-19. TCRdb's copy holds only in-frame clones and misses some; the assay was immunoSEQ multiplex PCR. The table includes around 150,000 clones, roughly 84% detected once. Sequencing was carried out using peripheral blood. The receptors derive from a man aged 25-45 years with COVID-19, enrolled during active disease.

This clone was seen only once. The CDR3 nucleotides are TGTGCCATAATGAGCGGGAATGAGCAGTTCTTC. It translates to CAIMSGNEQFF. The chain uses TRBV10-3 and TRBJ2-1; a weak D match, TRBD2 (6 bases). The CDR3 is made up of 11 amino acids. The V and J ends lost 9 bases and 7 bases respectively, with 10 bases between them. The V gene's germline CDR1 is ENHRY and CDR2 SYGVKD.

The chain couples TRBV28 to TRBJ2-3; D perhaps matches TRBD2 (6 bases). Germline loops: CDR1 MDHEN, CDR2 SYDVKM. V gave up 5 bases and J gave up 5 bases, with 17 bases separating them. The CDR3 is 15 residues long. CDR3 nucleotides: TGTGCCAGCAGTGCTGGAGGGCCCTCTATAGATACGCAGTATTTT. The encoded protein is CASSAGGPSIDTQYF. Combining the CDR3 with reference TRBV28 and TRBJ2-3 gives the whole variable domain DVKVTQSSRYLVKRTGEKVFLECVQDMDHENMFWYRQDPGLGLRLIYFSYDVKMKEKGDIPEGYSVSREKKERFSLILESASTNQTSMYLCASSAGGPSIDTQYFGPGTRLTVL.

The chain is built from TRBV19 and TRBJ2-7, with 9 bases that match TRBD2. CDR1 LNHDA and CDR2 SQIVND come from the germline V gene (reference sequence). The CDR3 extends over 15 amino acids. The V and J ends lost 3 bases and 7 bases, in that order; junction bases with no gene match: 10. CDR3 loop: CASSIKAGGPREQYF. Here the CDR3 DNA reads TGTGCCAGTAGTATCAAGGCGGGAGGGCCACGAGAGCAGTACTTC. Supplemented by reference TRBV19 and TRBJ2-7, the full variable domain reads DGGITQSPKYLFRKEGQNVTLSCEQNLNHDAMYWYRQDPGQGLRLIYYSQIVNDFQKGDIAEGYSVSREKKESFPLTVTSAQKNPTAFYLCASSIKAGGPREQYFGPGTRLTVT.

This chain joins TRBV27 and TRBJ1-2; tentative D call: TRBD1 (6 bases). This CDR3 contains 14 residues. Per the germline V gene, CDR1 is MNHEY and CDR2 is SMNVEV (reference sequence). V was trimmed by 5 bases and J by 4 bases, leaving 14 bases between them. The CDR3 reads CASSRGGLSYGYTF. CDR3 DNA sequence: TGTGCCAGCAGTAGGGGGGGACTAAGCTATGGCTACACCTTC.

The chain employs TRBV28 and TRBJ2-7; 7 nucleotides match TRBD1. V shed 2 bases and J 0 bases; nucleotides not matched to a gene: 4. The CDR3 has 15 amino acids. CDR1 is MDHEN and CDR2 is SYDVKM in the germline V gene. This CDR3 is CASSLMGQSSYEQYF. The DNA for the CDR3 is TGTGCCAGCAGTTTAATGGGACAGTCCTCCTACGAGCAGTACTTC.